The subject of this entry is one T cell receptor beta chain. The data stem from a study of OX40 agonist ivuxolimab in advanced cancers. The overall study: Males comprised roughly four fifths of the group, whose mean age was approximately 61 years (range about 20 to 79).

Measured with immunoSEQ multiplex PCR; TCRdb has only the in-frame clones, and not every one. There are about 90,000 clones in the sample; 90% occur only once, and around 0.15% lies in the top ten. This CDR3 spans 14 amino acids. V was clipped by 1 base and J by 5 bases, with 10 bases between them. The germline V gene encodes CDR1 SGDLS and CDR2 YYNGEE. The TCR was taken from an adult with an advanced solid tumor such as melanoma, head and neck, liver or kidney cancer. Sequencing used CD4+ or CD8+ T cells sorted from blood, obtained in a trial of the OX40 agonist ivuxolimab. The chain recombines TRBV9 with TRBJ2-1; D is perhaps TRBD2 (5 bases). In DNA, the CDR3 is TGTGCCAGCAGCGTAACGGACGGGGACAATGAGCAGTTCTTC. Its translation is CASSVTDGDNEQFF.